Following are 10 T cell receptor beta chains from one sample sequenced in a study of blood T cell repertoires in COVID-19. Data came from immunoSEQ multiplex PCR; TCRdb stores just in-frame clones and leaves some out. Of over 60,000 clones listed, around 79% are singletons. The sequenced sample was peripheral blood. The receptors stem from a human donor in a cohort sampled during active COVID-19.

J is TRBJ1-1 and V is TRBV30, with D possibly being TRBD1 (5 bases). Germline V gives CDR1 GTSNPN, CDR2 SVGIG (reference sequence). The CDR3 loop spans 14 amino acids. The ends were cut back, 3 bases at V and 5 bases at J, with 16 bases in the middle. The CDR3 nucleotides are TGTGCCTGGAGGGCCCCCTTAGGGGTAACTGAAGCTTTCTTT. Protein sequence: CAWRAPLGVTEAFF.

The rearrangement links TRBV15 to TRBJ2-5; 7 nucleotides agree with TRBD2. Losses at the gene ends were 5 bases for V and 5 bases for J; bases not matched to a gene: 11. From germline, CDR1 is LNHNV and CDR2 YYDKDF (reference sequence). The CDR3 has 15 residues. CDR3 coding DNA: TGTGCCACCAGCGTAGCTCGGACTAGAACCGAGACCCAGTACTTC. This encodes CATSVARTRTETQYF.

The chain couples TRBV7-8 to TRBJ2-2; 14 positions agree with TRBD2. Per germline, CDR1 SGHVS and CDR2 FQNEAQ. This CDR3 is 17 amino acids long. Trimming took 1 base from V and 4 from J; bases not matched to a gene: 2. CDR3 in DNA: TGTGCCAGCAGCTTAGGGGGACTAGCGGGAGCCACCGGGGAGCTGTTTTTT. Amino acids: CASSLGGLAGATGELFF.

The chain combines TRBV3-1 (or the pseudogene TRBV3-2) with TRBJ1-2; 7 bases align to TRBD1. V lost 6 bases, J lost 3 bases, and 7 bases stayed unmatched. The germline gives CDR1 LGHDT, CDR2 YNNKEL (reference sequence). CDR3 length: 14 amino acids. For the CDR3, the DNA is TGTGCCAGCAGACAGGGGCGAGGGGACTATGGCTACACCTTC. It translates to CASRQGRGDYGYTF.

The genes are TRBV7-2 and TRBJ2-5; weak D call: TRBD2 (5 bases). The length of the CDR3 is 13 residues. Trimming cost V 5 bases and J 5 bases, with 12 bases left between them. CDR1 and CDR2 (germline): SGHTA, FQGNSA. The CDR3 nucleotides are TGTGCCAGCAGCCAACATAGGAGGGAGACCCAGTACTTC. Translated: CASSQHRRETQYF.

The J gene is TRBJ2-1, the V gene TRBV6-1, with 14 nucleotides matching TRBD2. This CDR3 is built from 16 residues. V shed 4 bases, J shed 9 bases, and the junction held 8 bases outside the gene matches. Germline V gene lookup returns CDR1 MNHNS and CDR2 SASEGT. The CDR3 sequence is CASSGRLAGGPGEQFF. The CDR3 region has the DNA TGTGCCAGCAGTGGCCGACTAGCGGGAGGGCCGGGTGAGCAGTTCTTC.

The chain employs TRBV7-8 and TRBJ2-7; TRBD1 matches 7 bases. CDR3 size: 15 residues. With V trimmed by 5 bases and J by 3 bases, 10 bases remained unmatched. Per the germline V gene, CDR1 is SGHVS and CDR2 is FQNEAQ. CDR3 residues: CASSQNADRIYEQYF. The CDR3 DNA reads as TGTGCCAGCAGCCAGAACGCGGACAGGATCTACGAGCAGTACTTC.

The J gene is TRBJ1-5, the V gene TRBV27; D perhaps matches TRBD1 (6 bases). V was cut by 6 bases and J by 2 bases, with 8 bases left in between. The CDR3 is 13 residues long. CDR1 and CDR2 (germline): MNHEY, SMNVEV (reference sequence). CDR3 amino acids: CASRQGGNQPQHF. The CDR3 nucleotides are TGTGCCAGCAGACAGGGTGGCAATCAGCCCCAGCATTTT.

In its sample, this clone was seen a few times. This chain joins TRBV7-2 and TRBJ2-7; TRBD1 is a possible D gene (6 bases). Germline V gene lookup returns CDR1 SGHTA and CDR2 FQGNSA. The CDR3 contains 16 residues. V was pared by 1 base and J by 2 bases, with 15 bases between. CDR3 loop: CASSLGVGASTYEQYF. The DNA of the CDR3 is TGTGCCAGCAGCTTAGGGGTGGGGGCCTCCACCTACGAGCAGTACTTC.

The V call is TRBV19, the J call TRBJ2-2; D possibly corresponds to TRBD1 (5 bases). Trimming shortened V by 5 bases and J by 3 bases, and 10 bases separated the two germline ends. The CDR3 runs 14 residues. Germline loops: CDR1 LNHDA, CDR2 SQIVND (reference sequence). The CDR3, as DNA: TGTGCCAGTAGTCGGGTCAGGGACACCGGGGAGCTGTTTTTT. It translates to CASSRVRDTGELFF.